In this sample, the clone carrying this TCR beta chain turned up once. The antigen remains unidentified. This entry is derived from a study of CD8+CD57+ T cells in acquired aplastic anemia. Genomic DNA served as template for TCR beta VDJ and CDR3 profiling. A single record per CDR3 protein comes from TCRdb applying MiXCR to the reads. The repertoire includes 200,000 or so distinct CDR3 sequences, just under 50% of them detected once, and about 8.8% sits in the top ten. The patients chosen for sequencing had shown expansion of CD8+CD57+ cells (detected by flow cytometry). Study-wide results and limits: The number of CD8+ CDR3 sequences shared by patients and controls was twenty-nine.

Sequenced material: sorted CD4+, CD8+, or CD8+CD57+ T cells (not recorded which) from PBMCs. The TCR originated in a human donor with aplastic anemia.

The CDR3 sequence: CSARTSGFPGEQYF. For the CDR3, the DNA is TGCAGTGCTAGGACTAGCGGTTTTCCTGGGGAGCAGTACTTC. The gene calls are TRBV20-1 and TRBJ2-7; the match to TRBD2 covers 9 bases. Germline CDR1 DFQATT, CDR2 SNEGSKA (reference sequence). V trimming: 3 bases; J trimming: 7 bases; junction bases outside the gene matches: 10. The length of the CDR3 is 14 residues.